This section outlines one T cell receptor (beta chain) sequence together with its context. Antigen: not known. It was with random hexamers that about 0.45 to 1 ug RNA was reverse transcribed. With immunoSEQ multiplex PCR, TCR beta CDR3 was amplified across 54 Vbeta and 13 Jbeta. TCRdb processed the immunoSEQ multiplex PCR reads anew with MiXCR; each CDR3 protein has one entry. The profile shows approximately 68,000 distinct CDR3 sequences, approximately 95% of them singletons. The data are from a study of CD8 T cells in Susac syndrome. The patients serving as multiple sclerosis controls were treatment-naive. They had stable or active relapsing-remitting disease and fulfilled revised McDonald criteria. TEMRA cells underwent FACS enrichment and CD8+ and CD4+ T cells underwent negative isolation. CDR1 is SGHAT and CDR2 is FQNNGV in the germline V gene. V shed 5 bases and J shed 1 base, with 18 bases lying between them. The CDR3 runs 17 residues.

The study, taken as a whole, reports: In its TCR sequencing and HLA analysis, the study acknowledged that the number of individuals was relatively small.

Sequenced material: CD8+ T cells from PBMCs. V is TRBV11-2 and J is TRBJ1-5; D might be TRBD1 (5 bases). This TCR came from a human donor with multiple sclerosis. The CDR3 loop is CASSAWTRGSSNQPQHF. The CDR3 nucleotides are TGTGCCAGCAGCGCTTGGACTCGGGGGTCGAGCAATCAGCCCCAGCATTTT. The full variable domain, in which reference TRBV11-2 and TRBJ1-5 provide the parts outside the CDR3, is EAGVAQSPRYKIIEKRQSVAFWCNPISGHATLYWYQQILGQGPKLLIQFQNNGVVDDSQLPKDRFSAERLKGVDSTLKIQPAKLEDSAVYLCASSAWTRGSSNQPQHFGDGTRLSIL.